There are many counts of the clone carrying this T cell receptor beta chain. Its antigen is not identified. Library construction for TCR beta used iRepertoire HTBI primers and Arm-PCR of CDR3 regions. TCRdb reprocessed the multiplex PCR reads with MiXCR, giving one entry per CDR3 protein. The top ten clones hold approximately 11% of a sample with 400,000 to 450,000 distinct CDR3 sequences, over 15% of them seen once. The V end lost 6 bases, the J end lost 0 bases, and 16 bases lay between the germline ends. The CDR3 spans 16 residues. Regarding time point: newly diagnosed GD, antithyroid drugs for less than 3 months. With RNA extracted from PBMCs as input, the TCR library was made. The data originate from a study of regulatory T cells in long-lasting Graves disease. Study findings and constraints: TCR diversity was lower in persistent Graves' patients than in newly diagnosed ones.

Another study also made use of these data, one on T cells in Graves' hyperthyroidism and ophthalmopathy. That publication notes: HTBI primers were employed in a first-round RT-PCR of the TCR CDR3.

The input for sequencing was peripheral blood mononuclear cells (PBMCs), taken at new diagnosis, from a patient treated with antithyroid drugs. This sequence was found in a woman in her twenties or thirties with Graves disease. V and J are TRBV12-3 or TRBV12-4 and TRBJ2-3; TRBD2 might be the D (6 bases). CDR3 sequence: CASRPLPGLSTDTQYF. As DNA, the CDR3 is TGTGCCAGCAGACCACTCCCGGGACTGAGCACAGATACGCAGTATTTT.